This section outlines one T cell receptor beta chain sequence together with its context. The target of this receptor is not known. Per-nucleotide qualities are absent, and no much larger clonotype sits a single base away. This entry belongs to a study of T cell repertoires in cytomegalovirus infection (dated by TCRdb to about 2019). At the level of the whole study: Alongside well-studied HLA-B-restricted epitopes, the peptide stimulations were aimed at recently identified HLA-C-restricted CMV epitopes, whose presentation resists viral immunomodulation. Because public TCR beta signatures pointed to carriage of CMV infection together with the matching HLA type, the HLA type of each donor mattered for the analysis. Overall results and qualifications from the work: Cumulative frequency of public TCR beta family members discriminated carriers of CMV infection plus the relevant HLA type in this cohort and an independent roughly 340-donor cohort. The ex vivo response was dominated by HLA-C-restricted CMV-specific TCR beta clonotypes, and the single most frequent clonotype in two of eight donors was supplied by these HLA-C-restricted clonotypes.

TCRdb names Illumina HiSeq 1500 as the instrument used. Through fastp at Q25 and MiXCR, TCRdb rebuilt clones from the public reads, retaining in-frame beta chains. Rows matching on CDR3 protein sequence are summarized as one entry with the most common DNA and genes. Across this sample there are over 250,000 distinct CDR3 sequences, with under 25% seen only once. Of the sample, approximately 19% is held by the ten largest clones. The treatment or condition label, as the study defines it: in vitro stimulation with specific CMV peptide epitopes to enrich CMV-specific T cells. For CDR1 and CDR2, the germline V gene (reference sequence) lists LNHDA and SQIVND. Relative to germline, V is 7 bases shorter and J is 4 bases shorter, with 11 bases between their ends. The CDR3, from cysteine to phenylalanine, totals 13 residues. Kept here is only the CDR3 DNA, which spans 39 bases and is read in frame from base 1.

The chain is assembled from TRBV19 and TRBJ1-5; tentative D gene TRBD1, with 5 bases matching. The sequences come from cultured PBMCs, collected from culture after CMV antigen stimulation. This TCR derives from a human donor in good health (CMV status not recorded). Some clones in this sample may be carry-over from other donors' samples. CDR3 loop: CASTFGGNQPQHF. The nucleotide sequence is given as TGTGCCAGTACCTTCGGGGGTAATCAGCCCCAGCATTTT.